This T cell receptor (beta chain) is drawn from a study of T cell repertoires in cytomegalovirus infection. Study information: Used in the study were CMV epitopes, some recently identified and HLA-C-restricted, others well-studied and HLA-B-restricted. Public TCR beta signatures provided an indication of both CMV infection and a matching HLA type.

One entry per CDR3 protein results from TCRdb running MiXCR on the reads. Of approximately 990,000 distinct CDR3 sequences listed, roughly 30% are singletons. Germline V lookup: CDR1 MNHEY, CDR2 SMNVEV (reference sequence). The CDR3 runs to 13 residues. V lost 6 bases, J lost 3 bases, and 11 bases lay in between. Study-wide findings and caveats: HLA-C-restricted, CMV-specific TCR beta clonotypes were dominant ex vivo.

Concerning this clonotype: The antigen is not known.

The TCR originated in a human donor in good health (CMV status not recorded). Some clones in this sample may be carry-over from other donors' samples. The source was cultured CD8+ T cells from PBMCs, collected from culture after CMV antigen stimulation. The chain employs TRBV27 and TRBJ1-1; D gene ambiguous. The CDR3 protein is CASREVGYTEAFF. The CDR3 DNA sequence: TGTGCCAGCAGGGAAGTCGGGTACACTGAAGCTTTCTTT.